This T cell receptor beta chain was observed in a study of cytomegalovirus exposure and HLA in healthy donors. About the research overall: T cells numbering around 200 million yielded more than 100 million unique TCR beta sequences in an earlier analysis. The study's findings and limits: An analysis that came later showed most CMV-associated TCR beta chains appearing HLA-restricted. The authors confirmed in vitro that a few CMV-associated chains were specific for CMV antigens. In a later analysis, an Asian-associated ancestry cluster reportedly showed fewer N-insertions than the roughly 730-donor mean.

Germline-derived CDR1 and CDR2 are ENHRY and SYGVKD. This CDR3 is 12 amino acids long. V lost 11 bases and J lost 10; bases outside the gene matches: 12. For this clone: Its antigen is as yet unknown.

PCR amplification relied on 60 Vbeta primers (plus 13 Jbeta primers). The data were produced by immunoSEQ multiplex PCR, yet TCRdb's version contains in-frame clones alone and is incomplete. Here the sample spans 110,000 to 150,000 clones, around three quarters being singletons. The clonotype originates from a woman aged 60-75 years in good health and CMV-seropositive. The chain uses TRBV10-3 and TRBJ2-7, with 9 bases matching TRBD2. The source material was PBMCs. The CDR3 DNA reads TGTGCCCTAAAGGAGGCGGGAGGGGTACAGTACTTC. Translation gives CALKEAGGVQYF.